These 17 T cell receptor beta chains were sequenced from one sample in a study of cytomegalovirus exposure and HLA in healthy donors. Primers for the PCR totalled 60 Vbeta and 13 Jbeta. Sequenced by immunoSEQ multiplex PCR; TCRdb stores in-frame clones only, minus some. The sample consists of about 200,000 clones, roughly 80% of them appearing once. The sample consisted of PBMCs. Receptors originate from a male donor in good health and CMV-seropositive.

The chain is built from TRBV28 and TRBJ2-7, with 8 bases aligning to TRBD2. V dropped 8 bases and J dropped 3; count of bases not matched to a gene: 6. Germline V gene data show CDR1 as MDHEN and CDR2 as SYDVKM. The CDR3 loop spans 13 amino acids. This CDR3 reads CASRPGGLYEQYF. For the CDR3, the DNA is TGTGCCAGCCGTCCGGGGGGGCTCTACGAGCAGTACTTC.

Notes on this clone: Germline is not matched at one junction end, which may reflect a read error. This chain links TRBV7-7 with TRBJ2-1; TRBD2 might be the D (6 bases). Germline CDR1 is SSHAT and CDR2 is FNYEAQ (reference sequence). The CDR3 loop spans 13 amino acids. The CDR3 nucleotides are TGTGCTAGCAGCCCCAACTGGGGACTTGAGCAGTTCTTC. Amino acids: CASSPNWGLEQFF.

This chain connects TRBV6-5 to TRBJ2-7; the D gene is possibly TRBD2 (5 bases). V gave up 0 bases and J gave up 3 bases, with 9 bases separating them. Germline-derived CDR1 and CDR2 are MNHEY and SVGAGI. The CDR3 is 14 amino acids. The CDR3 DNA follows: TGTGCCAGCAGTTACTCCTACGAGGGCTACGAGCAGTACTTC. This gives the protein CASSYSYEGYEQYF.

V usage is TRBV7-2 and J usage is TRBJ2-1, with D hard to call. The CDR3 has 13 amino acids. The V gene lost 4 bases and the J gene lost 5 bases, with 9 bases spanning the gap. Germline V gives CDR1 SGHTA, CDR2 FQGNSA. CDR3 coding DNA: TGTGCCAGCAGCTCAGGAAAACACAATGAGCAGTTCTTC. Its translation is CASSSGKHNEQFF.

A single count supports this clone. V and J are TRBV9 and TRBJ1-1, with TRBD1 matching over 10 bases. V shed 3 bases and J 11 bases; nucleotides not matched to a gene: 7. The CDR3 contains 13 residues. Looked up from germline, CDR1 is SGDLS and CDR2 is YYNGEE. The CDR3 sequence is CASSAGTGVRAFF. The CDR3 region has the DNA TGTGCCAGCAGCGCCGGGACAGGGGTGCGGGCTTTCTTT.

This clone showed up just a few times. The chain employs TRBV28 and TRBJ1-2, with 9 bases matching TRBD1. The V segment lost 2 bases and the J segment 5 bases; nucleotides outside the gene matches: 12. The CDR3 runs to 17 residues. CDR1 and CDR2 (germline): MDHEN, SYDVKM. Written as DNA, the CDR3 is TGTGCCAGCAGTTTAGGGACAGGGAGCTCGATGGGGTATGGCTACACCTTC. Its translation is CASSLGTGSSMGYGYTF.

The gene calls are TRBV7-6 and TRBJ2-2, with 12 positions matching TRBD2. This CDR3 has 16 amino acids. The J segment lost 7 bases and the V segment lost 1 base, leaving 4 bases of the junction unmatched. Germline V lookup: CDR1 SGHVS, CDR2 FNYEAQ. The CDR3, as DNA: TGTGCCAGCAGCTTAGAACTAGCGGGAGGTTACGGGGAGCTGTTTTTT. This sequence encodes CASSLELAGGYGELFF.

V usage is TRBV7-2 and J usage is TRBJ1-2; D gene unclear. Germline V lookup: CDR1 SGHTA, CDR2 FQGNSA. This CDR3 comprises 13 residues. V gave up 4 bases and J gave up 10 bases, with 16 bases separating them. In DNA, the CDR3 is TGTGCCAGCAGCTACTCCCCCCCTTTTGACTACACCTTC. Protein sequence: CASSYSPPFDYTF.

The chain carries TRBV4-2 and TRBJ1-2; D unresolved. V gave up 3 bases and J gave up 8 bases, with 19 bases separating them. There are 15 residues in the CDR3. CDR1 and CDR2 (germline): LGHNA, YNFKEQ. In nucleotides, the CDR3 is TGTGCCAGCAGCCAGGTCGGCGTTGCAGGCTTGGGCTACACCTTC. Its translation: CASSQVGVAGLGYTF.

V gene TRBV27 combines with J gene TRBJ2-1; the D gene is possibly TRBD1 (6 bases). Trimming left V 5 bases short and J 12 bases short, with 17 bases between. Germline V lookup: CDR1 MNHEY, CDR2 SMNVEV (reference sequence). This CDR3 comprises 13 residues. As DNA, the CDR3 is TGTGCCAGCAGTCCCCAACAGGGAATGGGGCAGTTCTTC. Translating gives CASSPQQGMGQFF.

This clone was picked up one time. One junction end does not reproduce the germline sequence, and a read error may be involved. The J gene is TRBJ2-7, the V gene TRBV18, with a possible D match to TRBD2 (6 bases). This CDR3 comprises 11 residues. Germline lookup yields CDR1 KGHSH and CDR2 LQKENI. The CDR3 DNA reads as TGTGCCAGCTCAGAAGACCGGGGGATGCACTTC. Its protein product is CASSEDRGMHF.

The CDR3 reads CASILPTGQNTEAFF. The CDR3 bases are TGTGCCAGCATCCTGCCGACAGGCCAGAACACTGAAGCTTTCTTT. The chain combines TRBV28 with TRBJ1-1, with D possibly matching TRBD1 (6 bases). V lost 7 bases and J lost 1, with 16 bases in between. CDR1 MDHEN and CDR2 SYDVKM come from the germline V gene. The CDR3 totals 15 residues.

The chain employs TRBV19 and TRBJ1-5; D is unresolved. The CDR3 covers 17 residues. Trimming took 6 bases from V and 7 from J, leaving 25 bases between them. Germline CDR1 is LNHDA and CDR2 is SQIVND (reference sequence). CDR3 residues: CASRWEGWSSAGQPQHF. In DNA, the CDR3 is TGTGCCAGTAGATGGGAGGGATGGTCCAGCGCAGGACAGCCCCAGCATTTT.

This chain connects TRBV9 to TRBJ2-3; 8 bases fit TRBD2. V shed 2 bases, J shed 4 bases, and the junction held 18 bases outside the gene matches. The CDR3 is made up of 19 amino acids. The V gene's germline CDR1 is SGDLS and CDR2 YYNGEE. The CDR3 coding sequence is TGTGCCAGCAGCGTCCCTAGACCCAGCGGGAGTGGGGGCGCAGATACGCAGTATTTT. Translating it yields CASSVPRPSGSGGADTQYF.

The gene calls are TRBV6-6 and TRBJ2-2; 7 positions match TRBD1. V was clipped by 10 bases and J by 5 bases; unmatched bases: 7. Germline CDR1 MNHNY, CDR2 SVGAGI (reference sequence). The CDR3 covers 13 residues. The CDR3 DNA follows: TGTGCCACCAGAGGGGGCCTGACCGGGGAGCTGTTTTTT. Translated: CATRGGLTGELFF.

The chain links TRBV5-6 to TRBJ1-2, with TRBD1 matching 10 bases. The CDR3 covers 16 residues. Germline CDR1 is SGHDT and CDR2 is YYEEEE. V was clipped by 4 bases and J by 5 bases; unmatched bases: 11. The CDR3, as DNA: TGTGCCAGCAGCAGGGACAGGGGCCGTACAGAATATGGCTACACCTTC. This codes for CASSRDRGRTEYGYTF. Variable domain in full (rest from reference TRBV5-6 and TRBJ1-2): DAGVTQSPTHLIKTRGQQVTLRCSPKSGHDTVSWYQQALGQGPQFIFQYYEEEERQRGNFPDRFSGHQFPNYSSELNVNALLLGDSALYLCASSRDRGRTEYGYTFGSGTRLTVV.

This chain joins TRBV29-1 and TRBJ2-2; D is possibly TRBD2 (6 bases). The CDR3 runs to 14 residues. V was pared by 7 bases and J by 1 base, with 13 bases between. Germline-derived CDR1 and CDR2 are SQVTM and ANQGSEA. Here the CDR3 reads CSASDSMNTGELFF. Written as DNA, the CDR3 is TGCAGCGCTAGCGACTCGATGAACACCGGGGAGCTGTTTTTT.